Following are 3 T cell receptor beta chains from one sample sequenced in a study of blood T cells in healthy people across ages. The authors ran a second PCR of roughly 7 to 11 cycles using a sample-barcoded 5' primer and a J-beta primer mix. TCRdb re-called the 5' RACE reads through MiXCR, storing one row per CDR3 protein. The sample consists of about 680,000 distinct CDR3 sequences, around half of them appearing once. The sequencing input was blood. The receptor set was obtained from a woman aged 60-70 years in good health.

The gene calls are TRBV3-1 and TRBJ1-2; maybe TRBD1 (6 bases). CDR1 and CDR2 (germline): LGHDT, YNNKEL (reference sequence). V dropped 1 base and J dropped 8 bases, with 17 bases sitting between them. This CDR3 contains 15 residues. The CDR3 region is CASSQVSQGGGGYTF. CDR3 bases: TGTGCCAGCAGCCAAGTGTCACAGGGCGGAGGCGGCTACACCTTC.

The table lists this clonotype with a few counts. This sequence joins TRBV7-2 and TRBJ2-7; a weak D match, TRBD1 (6 bases). The CDR3 runs to 12 residues. V was shortened by 6 bases and J by 3 bases, with 9 bases between the two germline ends. The germline gives CDR1 SGHTA, CDR2 FQGNSA. The CDR3 reads CASRKQGYEQYF. The CDR3 DNA reads as TGTGCCAGCAGGAAACAGGGCTACGAGCAGTACTTC. The whole variable domain, remainder taken from reference TRBV7-2 and TRBJ2-7, is GAGVSQSPSNKVTEKGKDVELRCDPISGHTALYWYRQSLGQGLEFLIYFQGNSAPDKSGLPSDRFSAERTGGSVSTLTIQRTQQEDSAVYLCASRKQGYEQYFGPGTRLTVT.

In this sample, this clonotype turned up a few times. The chain recombines TRBV20-1 with TRBJ2-7, with D possibly TRBD2 on 6 matching bases. V dropped 4 bases and J dropped 0 bases, with 10 bases sitting between them. The CDR3 is 13 amino acids. Germline CDR1 DFQATT, CDR2 SNEGSKA (reference sequence). CDR3: CSAITTSSYEQYF. The CDR3 DNA is TGCAGTGCTATTACGACTAGCTCCTACGAGCAGTACTTC.